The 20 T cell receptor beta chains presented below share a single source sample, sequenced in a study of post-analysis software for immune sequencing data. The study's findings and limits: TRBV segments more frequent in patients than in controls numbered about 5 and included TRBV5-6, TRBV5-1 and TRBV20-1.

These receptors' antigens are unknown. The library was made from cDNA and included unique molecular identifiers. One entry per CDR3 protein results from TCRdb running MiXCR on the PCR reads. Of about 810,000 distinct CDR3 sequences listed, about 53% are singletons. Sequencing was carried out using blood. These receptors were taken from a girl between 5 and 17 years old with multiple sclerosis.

The CDR3 protein is CAISMTPGQGYEQFF. As DNA, the CDR3 is TGTGCCATCAGCATGACTCCGGGACAGGGCTATGAGCAGTTCTTC. The V gene is TRBV10-3, the J gene TRBJ2-1; 9 bases line up with TRBD1. Germline CDR1 reads ENHRY; CDR2 reads SYGVKD. The CDR3 loop spans 15 amino acids. V trimming: 6 bases; J trimming: 8 bases; junction bases outside the gene matches: 11.

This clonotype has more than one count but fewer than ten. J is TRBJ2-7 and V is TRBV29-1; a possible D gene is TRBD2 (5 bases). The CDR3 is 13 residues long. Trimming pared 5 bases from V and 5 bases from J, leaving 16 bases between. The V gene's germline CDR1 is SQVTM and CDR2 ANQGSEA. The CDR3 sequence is CSVSGWVADEQYF. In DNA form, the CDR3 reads TGCAGCGTTTCGGGGTGGGTTGCGGACGAGCAGTACTTC.

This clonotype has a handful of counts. DNA of the CDR3: TGTGCCAGCTCTCTAGCGGGTTTAATCTACGAGCAGTACTTC. Translating gives CASSLAGLIYEQYF. This rearrangement joins TRBV18 to TRBJ2-7, with 8 bases matching TRBD2. V lost 6 bases to trimming and J lost 3 bases; unmatched junction nucleotides: 7. CDR1 is KGHSH and CDR2 is LQKENI in the germline V gene. This CDR3 region has 14 residues.

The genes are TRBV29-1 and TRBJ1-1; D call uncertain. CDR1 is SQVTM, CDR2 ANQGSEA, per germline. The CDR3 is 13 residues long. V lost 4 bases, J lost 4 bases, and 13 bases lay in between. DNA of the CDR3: TGCAGCGTTGCCGGGCGCTTTGGCACTGAAGCTTTCTTT. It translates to CSVAGRFGTEAFF. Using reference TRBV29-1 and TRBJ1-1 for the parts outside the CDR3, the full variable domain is SAVISQKPSRDICQRGTSLTIQCQVDSQVTMMFWYRQQPGQSLTLIATANQGSEATYESGFVIDKFPISRPNLTFSTLTVSNMSPEDSSIYLCSVAGRFGTEAFFGQGTRLTVV.

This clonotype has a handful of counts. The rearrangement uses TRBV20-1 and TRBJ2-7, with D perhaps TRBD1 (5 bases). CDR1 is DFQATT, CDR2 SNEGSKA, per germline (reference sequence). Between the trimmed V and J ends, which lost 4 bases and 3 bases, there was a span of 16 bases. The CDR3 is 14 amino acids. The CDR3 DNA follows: TGCAGTGCTACTAACCCGTTAGACAGCTACGAGCAGTACTTC. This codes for CSATNPLDSYEQYF.

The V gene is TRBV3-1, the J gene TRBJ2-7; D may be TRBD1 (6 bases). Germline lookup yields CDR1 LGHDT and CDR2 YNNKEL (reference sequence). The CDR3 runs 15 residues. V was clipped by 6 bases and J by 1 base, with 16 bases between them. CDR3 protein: CASSPRLGASYEQYF. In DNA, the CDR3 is TGTGCCAGCAGTCCTCGACTGGGGGCTTCCTACGAGCAGTACTTC.

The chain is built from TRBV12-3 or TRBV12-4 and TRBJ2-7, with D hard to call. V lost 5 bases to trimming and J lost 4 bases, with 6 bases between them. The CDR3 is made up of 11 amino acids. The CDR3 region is CASSVQYEQYF. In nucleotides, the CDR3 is TGTGCCAGCAGTGTCCAATACGAGCAGTACTTC.

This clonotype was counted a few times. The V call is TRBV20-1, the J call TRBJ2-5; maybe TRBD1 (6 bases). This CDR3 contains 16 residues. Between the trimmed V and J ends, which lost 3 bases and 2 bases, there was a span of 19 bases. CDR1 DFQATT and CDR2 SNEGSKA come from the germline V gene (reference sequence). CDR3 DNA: TGCAGTGCTAGGGGGTCAGGGGAATGGGGGCAAGAGACCCAGTACTTC. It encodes CSARGSGEWGQETQYF.

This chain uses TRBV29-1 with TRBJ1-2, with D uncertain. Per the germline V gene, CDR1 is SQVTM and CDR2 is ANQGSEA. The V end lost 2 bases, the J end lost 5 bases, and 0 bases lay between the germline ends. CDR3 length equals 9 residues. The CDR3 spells CSVEYGYTF. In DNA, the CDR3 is TGCAGCGTTGAATATGGCTACACCTTC.

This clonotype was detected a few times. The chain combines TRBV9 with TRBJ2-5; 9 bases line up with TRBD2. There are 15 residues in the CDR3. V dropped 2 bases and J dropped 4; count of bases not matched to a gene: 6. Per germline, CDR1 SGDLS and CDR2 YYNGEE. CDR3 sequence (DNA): TGTGCCAGCAGCGTGCAAGCGGGAGGAGGAGAGACCCAGTACTTC. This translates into CASSVQAGGGETQYF.

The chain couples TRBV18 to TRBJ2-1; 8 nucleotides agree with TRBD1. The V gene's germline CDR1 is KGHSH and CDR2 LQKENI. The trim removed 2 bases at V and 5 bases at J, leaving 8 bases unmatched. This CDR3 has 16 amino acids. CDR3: CASSPFSGGTHNEQFF. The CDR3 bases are TGTGCCAGCTCACCATTCTCAGGGGGCACTCACAATGAGCAGTTCTTC.

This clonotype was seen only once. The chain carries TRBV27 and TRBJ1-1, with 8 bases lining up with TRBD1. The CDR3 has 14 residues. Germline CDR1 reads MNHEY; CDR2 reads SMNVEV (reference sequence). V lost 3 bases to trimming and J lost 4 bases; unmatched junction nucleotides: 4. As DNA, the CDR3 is TGTGCCAGCAGTTTCCAGGGGGCTAGCACTGAAGCTTTCTTT. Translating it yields CASSFQGASTEAFF.

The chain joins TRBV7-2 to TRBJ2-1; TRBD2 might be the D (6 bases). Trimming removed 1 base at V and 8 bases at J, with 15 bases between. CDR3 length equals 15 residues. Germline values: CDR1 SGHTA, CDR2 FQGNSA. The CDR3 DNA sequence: TGTGCCAGCAGCTTAGGTCCGGGAGCCGGCGATGAGCAGTTCTTC. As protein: CASSLGPGAGDEQFF.

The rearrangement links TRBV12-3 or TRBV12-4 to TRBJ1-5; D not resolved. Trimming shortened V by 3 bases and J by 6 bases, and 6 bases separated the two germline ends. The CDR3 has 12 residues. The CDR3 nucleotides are TGTGCCAGCAGTTTTCCCGGTCAGCCCCAGCATTTT. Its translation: CASSFPGQPQHF.

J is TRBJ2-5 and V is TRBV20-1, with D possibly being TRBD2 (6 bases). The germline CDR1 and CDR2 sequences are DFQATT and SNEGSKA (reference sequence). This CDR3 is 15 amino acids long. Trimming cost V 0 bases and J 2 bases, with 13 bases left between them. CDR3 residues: CSARDSGQPQETQYF. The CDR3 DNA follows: TGCAGTGCTAGAGATAGCGGCCAGCCGCAAGAGACCCAGTACTTC.

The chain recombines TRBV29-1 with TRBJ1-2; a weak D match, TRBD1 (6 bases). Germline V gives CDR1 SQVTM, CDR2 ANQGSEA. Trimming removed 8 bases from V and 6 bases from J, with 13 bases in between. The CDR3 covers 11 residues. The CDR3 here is CSIDEGDGYTF. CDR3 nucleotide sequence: TGCAGCATCGACGAGGGGGATGGCTACACCTTC.

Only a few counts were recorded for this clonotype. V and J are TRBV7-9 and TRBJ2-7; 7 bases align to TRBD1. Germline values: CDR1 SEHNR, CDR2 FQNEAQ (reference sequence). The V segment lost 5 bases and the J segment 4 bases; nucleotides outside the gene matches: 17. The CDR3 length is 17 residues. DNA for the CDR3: TGTGCCAGCAGCCTAGGGATGGTCCGGACAGGACAATACGAGCAGTACTTC. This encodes CASSLGMVRTGQYEQYF.

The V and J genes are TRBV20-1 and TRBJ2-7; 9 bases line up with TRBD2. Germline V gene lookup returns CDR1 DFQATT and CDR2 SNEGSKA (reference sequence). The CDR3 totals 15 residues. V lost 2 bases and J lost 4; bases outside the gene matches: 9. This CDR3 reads CSARFRVAGVYEQYF. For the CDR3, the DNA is TGCAGTGCTAGATTCCGCGTAGCGGGGGTATACGAGCAGTACTTC.

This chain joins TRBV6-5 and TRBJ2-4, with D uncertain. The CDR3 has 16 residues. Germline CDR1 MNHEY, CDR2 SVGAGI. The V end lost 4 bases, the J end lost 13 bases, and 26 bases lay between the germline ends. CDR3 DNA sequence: TGTGCCAGCAGTTTCCCCATCAACGGTGGGTACAATGAGCAGTACTTC. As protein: CASSFPINGGYNEQYF.

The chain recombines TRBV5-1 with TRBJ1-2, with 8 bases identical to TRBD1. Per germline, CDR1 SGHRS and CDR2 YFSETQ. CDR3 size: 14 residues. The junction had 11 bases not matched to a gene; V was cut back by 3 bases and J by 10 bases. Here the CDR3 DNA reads TGCGCCAGCAGCTCCGGGACAGGTTTATTCGACTACACCTTC. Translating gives CASSSGTGLFDYTF.